This passage covers 15 T cell receptor beta chains from one sample sequenced in a study of blood T cell repertoires in COVID-19. The data were produced by immunoSEQ multiplex PCR, yet TCRdb's version contains in-frame clones alone and is incomplete. Of about 180,000 clones detected, 65% to 90% appear once; the ten largest clones hold about 8.6%. Input material: peripheral blood. The receptor set was obtained from a man aged 45-60 years with active or convalescent COVID-19.

The chain couples TRBV7-2 to TRBJ2-3; 7 bases are shared with TRBD1. Losses at the gene ends were 2 bases for V and 3 bases for J; bases not matched to a gene: 5. In germline, CDR1 is SGHTA, CDR2 FQGNSA. This CDR3 is built from 15 residues. CDR3 in DNA: TGTGCCAGCAGCTTACGACAGGGAAATACAGATACGCAGTATTTT. The encoded protein is CASSLRQGNTDTQYF.

The J gene is TRBJ2-3, the V gene TRBV5-4, with 9 bases matching TRBD1. Germline V gene lookup returns CDR1 SGHNT and CDR2 YYREEE (reference sequence). CDR3 size: 16 residues. Germline trimming cut 5 bases from V and 4 bases from J; bases unmatched to any gene: 11. The CDR3 DNA reads as TGTGCCAGCAGTTTATTTACAGGGGGCGCTTCAGATACGCAGTATTTT. Protein product: CASSLFTGGASDTQYF.

The sample holds a few counts of this clone. The chain uses TRBV4-2 and TRBJ1-3, with 8 positions matching TRBD1. V gave up 0 bases and J gave up 2 bases; unmatched junction bases: 3. Germline CDR1 is LGHNA and CDR2 is YNFKEQ. The CDR3 consists of 16 residues. The CDR3 loop is CASSQDGQGAGNTIYF. CDR3 sequence (DNA): TGTGCCAGCAGCCAAGATGGACAGGGCGCTGGAAACACCATATATTTT.

CDR3 nucleotide sequence: TGTGCCAGCAGGTTATCGGATGCGGGGCATCAGCCCCAGCATTTT. Translating it yields CASRLSDAGHQPQHF. V gene TRBV7-9 combines with J gene TRBJ1-5; TRBD1 is a possible D gene (5 bases). V dropped 6 bases and J dropped 5 bases, with 17 bases sitting between them. The germline V gene has CDR1 SEHNR and CDR2 FQNEAQ (reference sequence). The CDR3 consists of 15 residues.

V gene TRBV6-1 combines with J gene TRBJ2-2; TRBD2 matches at 7 bases. CDR1 MNHNS and CDR2 SASEGT come from the germline V gene. V shed 4 bases, J shed 5 bases, and the junction held 13 bases outside the gene matches. The CDR3 loop spans 17 amino acids. In DNA form, the CDR3 reads TGTGCCAGCAGTGTACCCGGGAGCGGGGTTGGTACCGGGGAGCTGTTTTTT. Protein: CASSVPGSGVGTGELFF.

This clone was counted a single time. The chain has TRBV7-2 and TRBJ1-4; TRBD1 agrees at 7 bases. In germline, CDR1 is SGHTA, CDR2 FQGNSA. V dropped 3 bases and J dropped 8; count of bases not matched to a gene: 9. The CDR3 length is 15 residues. CDR3: CASSFGGTAKEKLFF. CDR3 coding DNA: TGTGCCAGCAGCTTTGGGGGGACAGCGAAAGAAAAACTGTTTTTT.

The chain uses TRBV5-1 and TRBJ1-4, with a possible D match to TRBD1 (5 bases). The ends were cut back, 4 bases at V and 0 bases at J, with 10 bases in the middle. The CDR3 is 15 amino acids. Germline V CDR1 and CDR2: SGHRS, YFSETQ. The CDR3 spells CASSRDSATNEKLFF. CDR3 DNA sequence: TGCGCCAGCAGCAGGGACTCCGCAACTAATGAAAAACTGTTTTTT.

This chain uses TRBV7-9 with TRBJ1-4, with TRBD1 identical over 7 bases. V shed 5 bases, J shed 4 bases, and the junction held 7 bases outside the gene matches. Germline values: CDR1 SEHNR, CDR2 FQNEAQ (reference sequence). The CDR3 sequence is 15 residues long. CDR3 nucleotide sequence: TGTGCCAGCAGCACACGGACAGGCCTTAATGAAAAACTGTTTTTT. This encodes CASSTRTGLNEKLFF.

This chain connects TRBV19 to TRBJ2-3; possibly TRBD2 for D (5 bases). The germline V gene has CDR1 LNHDA and CDR2 SQIVND (reference sequence). CDR3 length equals 13 residues. V shed 5 bases and J shed 2 bases, with 8 bases lying between them. The CDR3 nucleotides read TGTGCCAGTAGTCCCCGGGACACAGATACGCAGTATTTT. Residues: CASSPRDTDTQYF.

The rearrangement links TRBV7-2 to TRBJ2-7, with D tentatively TRBD2 (6 bases). The V gene's germline CDR1 is SGHTA and CDR2 FQGNSA. V shed 5 bases and J shed 4 bases, with 12 bases lying between them. The CDR3 consists of 13 residues. This chain's CDR3 is CASSRNGGYEQYF. CDR3 in DNA: TGTGCCAGCAGCCGCAACGGAGGGTACGAGCAGTACTTC.

This sequence joins TRBV13 and TRBJ1-1; D might be TRBD1 (5 bases). CDR1 PRHDT and CDR2 FYEKMQ come from the germline V gene (reference sequence). The CDR3 runs 13 residues. Trimming removed 5 bases at V and 5 bases at J, with 12 bases between. The CDR3 is CASSPRGLTEAFF. The CDR3, as DNA: TGTGCCAGCAGCCCTCGGGGGTTGACTGAAGCTTTCTTT. Together with reference TRBV13 and TRBJ1-1, the CDR3 gives the full variable domain: AAGVIQSPRHLIKEKRETATLKCYPIPRHDTVYWYQQGPGQDPQFLISFYEKMQSDKGSIPDRFSAQQFSDYHSELNMSSLELGDSALYFCASSPRGLTEAFFGQGTRLTVV.

This clone was recorded only once. J is TRBJ2-7 and V is TRBV20-1; 8 positions agree with TRBD2. Germline V gives CDR1 DFQATT, CDR2 SNEGSKA (reference sequence). J gave up 4 bases and V 7 bases, and 3 bases lay outside the gene matches. The CDR3 spans 11 residues. The CDR3: CSVVAGYEQYF. CDR3 DNA sequence: TGCAGTGTCGTAGCGGGGTACGAGCAGTACTTC.

This chain joins TRBV7-9 and TRBJ2-3; TRBD2 aligns across 7 bases. The germline V gene has CDR1 SEHNR and CDR2 FQNEAQ (reference sequence). This CDR3 comprises 18 residues. Unmatched junction bases numbered 12, after V lost 0 bases and J lost 3 bases. CDR3 region: CASSLAPGTTVGTDTQYF. The CDR3 DNA is TGTGCCAGCAGCTTAGCACCTGGGACTACGGTTGGGACAGATACGCAGTATTTT.

V usage is TRBV14 and J usage is TRBJ2-1, with 8 bases fitting TRBD1. Germline trimming cut 5 bases from V and 9 bases from J; bases unmatched to any gene: 6. Per the germline V gene, CDR1 is SGHDN and CDR2 is FVKESK. CDR3 length: 13 amino acids. Here the CDR3 DNA reads TGTGCCAGCAGCAACATACAGGGGGGTGAGCAGTTCTTC. The encoded protein is CASSNIQGGEQFF.

The V gene is TRBV18, the J gene TRBJ1-5; no clear D. From germline, CDR1 is KGHSH and CDR2 LQKENI. This CDR3 region has 13 residues. The germline V and J ends were trimmed by 3 bases and 5 bases, with 8 bases remaining between them. CDR3 sequence: CASSPIGDQPQHF. DNA of the CDR3: TGTGCCAGCTCACCGATCGGGGATCAGCCCCAGCATTTT. Together with reference TRBV18 and TRBJ1-5, the CDR3 gives the full variable domain: NAGVMQNPRHLVRRRGQEARLRCSPMKGHSHVYWYRQLPEEGLKFMVYLQKENIIDESGMPKERFSAEFPKEGPSILRIQQVVRGDSAAYFCASSPIGDQPQHFGDGTRLSIL.